This TCR beta chain was captured in a study of OX40 agonist ivuxolimab in advanced cancers. Repertoires were generated with immunoSEQ multiplex PCR, while TCRdb's copy carries only in-frame clones and drops some. The sample holds about 41,000 clones; more than 80% are singletons and the top ten take approximately 0.6%. The sample in question was CD4+ or CD8+ T cells sorted from blood, obtained in a trial of the OX40 agonist ivuxolimab. The receptor was derived from an adult with an advanced solid tumor such as melanoma, head and neck, liver or kidney cancer.

CDR3 DNA: TGTGCCAGCAGCCCCGGGGGGACAGTCTACAATGAGCAGTTCTTC. It codes for CASSPGGTVYNEQFF. The rearrangement joins TRBV7-9 to TRBJ2-1; D may correspond to TRBD1 or TRBD2 (7 bases each). The CDR3 length is 15 residues. Trimming took off 5 bases at V and 3 bases at J, with 14 bases between the two ends. Germline values: CDR1 SEHNR, CDR2 FQNEAQ (reference sequence).